Below, 13 T cell receptor beta chains from the same sample are listed, as sequenced in a study of T cell repertoires in cytomegalovirus infection. TCRdb re-derived calls from the reads in MiXCR, one entry per CDR3 protein. This table holds about 310,000 distinct CDR3 sequences, roughly 16% found once. Sequencing was performed on PBMCs. All receptors come from a human donor in good health (CMV status not recorded). Some clones in this sample may be carry-over from other donors' samples.

This clonotype was seen only a few times. This chain connects TRBV19 to TRBJ2-1; 8 nucleotides agree with TRBD2. J was trimmed by 8 bases and V by 7 bases; bases with no gene match: 4. This CDR3 has 12 residues. The germline CDR1 and CDR2 sequences are LNHDA and SQIVND (reference sequence). As DNA, the CDR3 is TGTGCCAGTATGGCGGGGGGCCATGAGCAGTTCTTC. It specifies CASMAGGHEQFF. The full variable domain, its missing parts supplied by reference TRBV19 and TRBJ2-1, is DGGITQSPKYLFRKEGQNVTLSCEQNLNHDAMYWYRQDPGQGLRLIYYSQIVNDFQKGDIAEGYSVSREKKESFPLTVTSAQKNPTAFYLCASMAGGHEQFFGPGTRLTVL.

This clonotype has at least ten counts. V and J are TRBV7-2 and TRBJ2-5, with D perhaps matching TRBD1 (7 bases). Germline-derived CDR1 and CDR2 are SGHTA and FQGNSA. CDR3 size: 13 residues. Trimming removed 5 bases at V and 7 bases at J, with 14 bases between. Here the CDR3 DNA reads TGTGCCAGCAGCGAACGACAGGGAGGGACCCAGTACTTC. It codes for CASSERQGGTQYF.

Points on this clonotype: Just one base apart from a much larger clone, this may be a read error. The J gene is TRBJ2-6, the V gene TRBV28, with a possible D match to TRBD1 (6 bases). The V end was cut by 6 bases, the J end by 0 bases, with 18 bases between. Per germline, CDR1 MDHEN and CDR2 SYDVKM. The CDR3 has 18 residues. The CDR3 DNA follows: TGTGCCAGCAGCCCACGACAGGAGTCAAGCTCTGGGGCCAACGTCCTGACTTTC. Protein: CASSPRQESSSGANVLTF.

About this clonotype itself: A much larger clone lies one base from this, so it may be a read error. The rearrangement links TRBV7-2 to TRBJ2-7, with 10 nucleotides matching TRBD1. With the DNA end fitting TRBJ2-1 better, the J assignment may be wrong. In germline, CDR1 is SGHTA, CDR2 FQGNSA. The CDR3 contains 16 residues. The CDR3 sequence is CASSFSGTGVNYEQFF. The CDR3 DNA is TGTGCCAGCAGCTTTTCCGGGACAGGGGTAAACTACGAGCAGTTCTTC.

There are many counts of this clonotype. V usage is TRBV7-8 and J usage is TRBJ2-1; 13 bases are a match to TRBD2. CDR1 is SGHVS, CDR2 FQNEAQ, per germline. CDR3 length: 15 residues. The V gene end was trimmed by 6 bases and the J gene end by 6 bases; junction bases not matched to a gene: 5. The CDR3 DNA reads as TGTGCCAGCAGACAATGGACTAGCGGGGGCAATGAGCAGTTCTTC. Translation: CASRQWTSGGNEQFF.

This clonotype was counted many times. This chain links TRBV12-5 with TRBJ2-1; no clear D gene. The CDR3 length is 14 residues. Germline V gene sequence: CDR1 LGHNT, CDR2 FRNRAP. The V gene lost 3 bases and the J gene lost 4 bases, with 10 bases spanning the gap. In nucleotides, the CDR3 is TGTGCTAGTGGTTTACCCTTAAGTTACAATGAGCAGTTCTTC. Translating gives CASGLPLSYNEQFF.

This clonotype was observed many times. The V gene is TRBV6-2 or TRBV6-3, the J gene TRBJ1-1; 7 bases match TRBD1. Germline assignment: CDR1 MNHEY and CDR2 SVGEGT. V dropped 4 bases and J dropped 0; count of bases not matched to a gene: 2. The CDR3 covers 14 residues. This CDR3 reads CASSLQGMNTEAFF. CDR3 nucleotides: TGTGCCAGCAGTTTACAGGGGATGAACACTGAAGCTTTCTTT.

The chain joins TRBV7-2 to TRBJ2-1; TRBD1 might be the D (5 bases). Trimming removed 2 bases from V and 5 bases from J, with 10 bases in between. This CDR3 has 14 residues. CDR1 SGHTA and CDR2 FQGNSA come from the germline V gene. CDR3 loop: CASSLLQADNEQFF. CDR3 sequence (DNA): TGTGCCAGCAGCTTATTACAGGCCGACAATGAGCAGTTCTTC.

There are a few counts of this clonotype. The chain couples TRBV28 to TRBJ2-7, with 8 positions matching TRBD2. The CDR3 is 17 residues long. Germline V gene sequence: CDR1 MDHEN, CDR2 SYDVKM. The V gene end was trimmed by 5 bases and the J gene end by 7 bases; junction bases not matched to a gene: 19. The CDR3 sequence: CASSAPDAAGDLGEQYF. DNA for the CDR3: TGTGCCAGCAGTGCCCCTGACGCAGCGGGGGACCTGGGGGAGCAGTACTTC.

This clonotype was detected many times. The chain couples TRBV7-2 to TRBJ1-2, with D possibly TRBD1 on 6 matching bases. Looked up from germline, CDR1 is SGHTA and CDR2 is FQGNSA. V shed 0 bases and J shed 7 bases, with 15 bases lying between them. There are 15 residues in the CDR3. DNA of the CDR3: TGTGCCAGCAGCTTAGCGCGGCGGGGGGCCGCTGGCTACACCTTC. It codes for CASSLARRGAAGYTF.

This clonotype was counted only a few times. The chain employs TRBV28 and TRBJ1-1; D unclear. Trimming pared 3 bases from V and 7 bases from J, leaving 12 bases between. The germline V gene encodes CDR1 MDHEN and CDR2 SYDVKM. The CDR3 runs 13 residues. CDR3 amino acids: CASSFQLLGEAFF. CDR3 bases: TGTGCCAGCAGTTTTCAGTTACTAGGTGAAGCTTTCTTT.

This clonotype was counted many times. This chain joins TRBV27 and TRBJ2-5; TRBD2 matches 10 bases. This CDR3 comprises 15 residues. Germline-derived CDR1 and CDR2 are MNHEY and SMNVEV (reference sequence). Unmatched junction bases numbered 7, after V lost 8 bases and J lost 1 base. The CDR3, as DNA: TGTGCCAGCGGCCGAGCGGGGGGGCTCCAAGAGACCCAGTACTTC. Translating gives CASGRAGGLQETQYF.

This clonotype was detected a few times. The J gene is TRBJ2-1, the V gene TRBV9, with TRBD2 identical over 10 bases. Per germline, CDR1 SGDLS and CDR2 YYNGEE. Trimming removed 1 base from V and 6 bases from J; junction bases left unmatched: 4. There are 15 residues in the CDR3. The CDR3 DNA follows: TGTGCCAGCAGCGTACTAGCGGGGGAACCCAATGAGCAGTTCTTC. Protein sequence: CASSVLAGEPNEQFF.